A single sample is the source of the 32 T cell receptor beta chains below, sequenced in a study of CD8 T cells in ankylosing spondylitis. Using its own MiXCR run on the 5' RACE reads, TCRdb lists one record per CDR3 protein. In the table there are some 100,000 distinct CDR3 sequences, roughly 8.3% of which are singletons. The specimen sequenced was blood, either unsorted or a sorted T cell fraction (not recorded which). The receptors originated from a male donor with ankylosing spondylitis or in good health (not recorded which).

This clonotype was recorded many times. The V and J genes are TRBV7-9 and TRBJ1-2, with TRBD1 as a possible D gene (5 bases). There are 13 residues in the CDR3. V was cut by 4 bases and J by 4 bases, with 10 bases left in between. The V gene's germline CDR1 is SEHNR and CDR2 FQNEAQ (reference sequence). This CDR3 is CASSSDIIYGYTF. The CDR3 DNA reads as TGTGCCAGCAGCTCGGACATCATCTATGGCTACACCTTC.

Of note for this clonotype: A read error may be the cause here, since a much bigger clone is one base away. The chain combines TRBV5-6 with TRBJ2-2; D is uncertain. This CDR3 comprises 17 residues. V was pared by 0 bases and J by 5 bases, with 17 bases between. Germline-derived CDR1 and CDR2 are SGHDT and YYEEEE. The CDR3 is CASSLGPPGFVTGELFF. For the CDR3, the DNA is TGTGCCAGCAGCTTGGGGCCCCCTGGGTTCGTAACCGGGGAGCTGTTTTTT.

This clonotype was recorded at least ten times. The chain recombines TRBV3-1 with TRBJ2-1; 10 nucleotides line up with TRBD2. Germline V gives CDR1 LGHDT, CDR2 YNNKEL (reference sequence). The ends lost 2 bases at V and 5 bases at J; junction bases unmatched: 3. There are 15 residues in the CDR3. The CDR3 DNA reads TGTGCCAGCAGCCAAAGTAGCGGGGGGAACAATGAGCAGTTCTTC. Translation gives CASSQSSGGNNEQFF.

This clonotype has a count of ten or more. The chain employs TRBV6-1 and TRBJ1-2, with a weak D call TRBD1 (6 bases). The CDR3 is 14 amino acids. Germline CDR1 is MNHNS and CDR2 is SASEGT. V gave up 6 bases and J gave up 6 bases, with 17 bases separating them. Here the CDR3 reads CASSPQGNFHGYTF. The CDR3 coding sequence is TGTGCCAGCAGCCCACAGGGAAACTTTCATGGCTACACCTTC.

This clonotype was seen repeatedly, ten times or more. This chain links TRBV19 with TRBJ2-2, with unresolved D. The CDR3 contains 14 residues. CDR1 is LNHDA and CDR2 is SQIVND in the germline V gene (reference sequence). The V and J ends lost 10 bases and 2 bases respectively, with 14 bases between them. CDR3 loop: CATSVVVNTGELFF. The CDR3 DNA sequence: TGTGCCACCTCAGTGGTAGTAAACACCGGGGAGCTGTTTTTT.

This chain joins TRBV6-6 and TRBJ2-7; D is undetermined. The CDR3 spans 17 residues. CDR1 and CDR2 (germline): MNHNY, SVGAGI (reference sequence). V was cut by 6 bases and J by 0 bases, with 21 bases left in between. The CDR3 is CASRTTLMGPNSYEQYF. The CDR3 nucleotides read TGTGCCAGCAGAACCACTTTGATGGGTCCTAACTCCTACGAGCAGTACTTC.

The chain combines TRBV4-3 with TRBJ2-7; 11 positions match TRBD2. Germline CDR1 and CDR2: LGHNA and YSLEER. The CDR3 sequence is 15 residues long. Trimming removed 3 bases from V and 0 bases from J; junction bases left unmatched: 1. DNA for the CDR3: TGCGCCAGCAGCCAGGGACTAGCGGACTCCTACGAGCAGTACTTC. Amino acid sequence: CASSQGLADSYEQYF.

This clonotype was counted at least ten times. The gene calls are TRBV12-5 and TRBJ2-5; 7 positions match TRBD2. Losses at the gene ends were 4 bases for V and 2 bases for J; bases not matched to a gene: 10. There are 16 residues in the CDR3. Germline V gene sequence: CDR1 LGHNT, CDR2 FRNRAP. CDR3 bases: TGTGCTAGTGGTTCCGCCGGGCTAGCGGTACAAGAGACCCAGTACTTC. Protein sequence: CASGSAGLAVQETQYF.

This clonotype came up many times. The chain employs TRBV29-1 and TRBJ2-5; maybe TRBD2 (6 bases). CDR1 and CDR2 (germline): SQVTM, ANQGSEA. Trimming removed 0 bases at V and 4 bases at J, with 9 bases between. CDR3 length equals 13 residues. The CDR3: CSVEEEGGETQYF. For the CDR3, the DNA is TGCAGCGTTGAAGAGGAGGGTGGAGAGACCCAGTACTTC.

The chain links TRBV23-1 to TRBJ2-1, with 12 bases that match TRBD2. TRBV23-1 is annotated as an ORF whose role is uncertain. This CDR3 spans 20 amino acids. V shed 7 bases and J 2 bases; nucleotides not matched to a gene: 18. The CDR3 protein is CASTQGARGLAGHTYNEQFF. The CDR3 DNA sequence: TGCGCCAGCACACAGGGGGCGCGAGGACTAGCGGGACATACCTACAATGAGCAGTTCTTC.

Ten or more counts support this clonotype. In nucleotides, the CDR3 is TGCGCCAGCAGCCAAGAGGTGGCTAGGGGCACAGATACGCAGTATTTT. Translated: CASSQEVARGTDTQYF. This rearrangement joins TRBV4-3 to TRBJ2-3; no reliable D call. The V end lost 0 bases, the J end lost 1 base, and 11 bases lay between the germline ends. CDR3 length equals 16 residues. Germline CDR1 is LGHNA and CDR2 is YSLEER.

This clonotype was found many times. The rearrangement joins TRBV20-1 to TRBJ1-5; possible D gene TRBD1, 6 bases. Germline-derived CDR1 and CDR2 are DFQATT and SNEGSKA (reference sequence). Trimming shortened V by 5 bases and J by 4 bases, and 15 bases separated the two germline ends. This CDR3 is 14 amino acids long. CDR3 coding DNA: TGCAGTGCTCAAAGGGGGGACTCGAATCAGCCCCAGCATTTT. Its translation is CSAQRGDSNQPQHF.

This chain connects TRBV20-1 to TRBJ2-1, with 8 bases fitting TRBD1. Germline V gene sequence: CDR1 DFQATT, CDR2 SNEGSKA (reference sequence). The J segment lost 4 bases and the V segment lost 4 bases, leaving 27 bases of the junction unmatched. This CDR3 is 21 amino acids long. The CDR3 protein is CSAILYHGMGRTGTVYNEQFF. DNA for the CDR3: TGCAGTGCTATTCTTTACCACGGGATGGGTCGGACAGGGACTGTTTACAATGAGCAGTTCTTC.

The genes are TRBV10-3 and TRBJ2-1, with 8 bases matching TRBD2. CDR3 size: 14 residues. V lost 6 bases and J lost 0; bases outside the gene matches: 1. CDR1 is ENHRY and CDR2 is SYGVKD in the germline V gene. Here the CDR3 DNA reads TGTGCCATCAGGAGCGGGAGCTCCTACAATGAGCAGTTCTTC. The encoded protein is CAIRSGSSYNEQFF.

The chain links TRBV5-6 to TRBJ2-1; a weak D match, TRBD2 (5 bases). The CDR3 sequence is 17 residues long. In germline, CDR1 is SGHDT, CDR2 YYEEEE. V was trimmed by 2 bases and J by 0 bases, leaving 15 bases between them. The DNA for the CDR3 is TGTGCCAGCAGCTTACGTCCAAGCGGCAGCTCCTACAATGAGCAGTTCTTC. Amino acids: CASSLRPSGSSYNEQFF.

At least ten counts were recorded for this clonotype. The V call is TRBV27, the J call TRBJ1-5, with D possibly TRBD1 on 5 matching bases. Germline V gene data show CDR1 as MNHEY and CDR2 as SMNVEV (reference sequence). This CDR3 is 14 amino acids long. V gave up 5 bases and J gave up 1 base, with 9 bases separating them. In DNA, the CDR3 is TGTGCCAGCAGTAGAAGGGACAGCAATCAGCCCCAGCATTTT. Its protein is CASSRRDSNQPQHF.

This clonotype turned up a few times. The CDR3 nucleotides are TGCGCCAGCAGCCCAACAGCGTCAGGGAACACCGGGGAGCTGTTTTTT. Amino acid sequence: CASSPTASGNTGELFF. The chain couples TRBV5-1 to TRBJ2-2; no reliable D call. This CDR3 has 16 residues. Germline CDR1 SGHRS, CDR2 YFSETQ. The V end was cut by 4 bases, the J end by 1 base, with 14 bases between.

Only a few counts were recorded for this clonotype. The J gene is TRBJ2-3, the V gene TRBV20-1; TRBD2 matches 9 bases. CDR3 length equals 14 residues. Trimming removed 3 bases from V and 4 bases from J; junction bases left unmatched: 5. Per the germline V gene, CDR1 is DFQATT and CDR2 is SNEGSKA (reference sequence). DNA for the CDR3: TGCAGTGCTAGGCGGGGGGGCGGCTCAGATACGCAGTATTTT. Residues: CSARRGGGSDTQYF.

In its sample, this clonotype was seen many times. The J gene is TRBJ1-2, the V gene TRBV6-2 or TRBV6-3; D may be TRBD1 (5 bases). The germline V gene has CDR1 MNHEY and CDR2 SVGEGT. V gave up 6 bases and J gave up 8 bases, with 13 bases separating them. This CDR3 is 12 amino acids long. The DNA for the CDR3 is TGTGCCAGCAGCCCCAGGGAAGACGGCTACACCTTC. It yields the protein CASSPREDGYTF.

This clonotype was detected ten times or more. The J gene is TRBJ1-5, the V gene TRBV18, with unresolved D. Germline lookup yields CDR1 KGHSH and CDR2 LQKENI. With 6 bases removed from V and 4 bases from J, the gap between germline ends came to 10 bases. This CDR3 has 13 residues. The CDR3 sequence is CASSKGGNQPQHF. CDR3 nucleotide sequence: TGTGCCAGCTCCAAAGGTGGGAATCAGCCCCAGCATTTT. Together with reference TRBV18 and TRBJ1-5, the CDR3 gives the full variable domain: NAGVMQNPRHLVRRRGQEARLRCSPMKGHSHVYWYRQLPEEGLKFMVYLQKENIIDESGMPKERFSAEFPKEGPSILRIQQVVRGDSAAYFCASSKGGNQPQHFGDGTRLSIL.

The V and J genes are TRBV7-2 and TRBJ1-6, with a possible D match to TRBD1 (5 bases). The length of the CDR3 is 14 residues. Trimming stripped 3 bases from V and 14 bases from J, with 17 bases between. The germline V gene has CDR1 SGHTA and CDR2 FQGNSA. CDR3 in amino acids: CASSFGTASESLHF. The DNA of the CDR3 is TGTGCCAGCAGCTTTGGGACCGCCTCGGAGTCCCTCCACTTT.

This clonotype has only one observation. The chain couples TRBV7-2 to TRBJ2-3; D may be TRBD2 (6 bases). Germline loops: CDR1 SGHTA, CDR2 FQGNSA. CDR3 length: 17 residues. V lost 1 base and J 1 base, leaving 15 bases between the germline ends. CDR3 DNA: TGTGCCAGCAGCTTAGTTAGCGTGGGGGAGGGCACAGATACGCAGTATTTT. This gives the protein CASSLVSVGEGTDTQYF.

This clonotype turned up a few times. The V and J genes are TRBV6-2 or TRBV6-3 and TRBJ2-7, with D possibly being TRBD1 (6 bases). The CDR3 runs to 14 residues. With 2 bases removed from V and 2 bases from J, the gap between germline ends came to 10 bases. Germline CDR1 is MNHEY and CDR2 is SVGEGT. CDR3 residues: CASSYGQLTYEQYF. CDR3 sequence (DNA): TGTGCCAGCAGTTACGGACAGCTCACCTACGAGCAGTACTTC.

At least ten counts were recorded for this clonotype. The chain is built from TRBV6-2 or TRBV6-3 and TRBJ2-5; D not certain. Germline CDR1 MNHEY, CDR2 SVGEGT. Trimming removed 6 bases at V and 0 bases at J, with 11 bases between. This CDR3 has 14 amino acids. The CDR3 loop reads CASSRPAHQETQYF. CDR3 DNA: TGTGCCAGCAGCCGGCCGGCCCACCAAGAGACCCAGTACTTC.

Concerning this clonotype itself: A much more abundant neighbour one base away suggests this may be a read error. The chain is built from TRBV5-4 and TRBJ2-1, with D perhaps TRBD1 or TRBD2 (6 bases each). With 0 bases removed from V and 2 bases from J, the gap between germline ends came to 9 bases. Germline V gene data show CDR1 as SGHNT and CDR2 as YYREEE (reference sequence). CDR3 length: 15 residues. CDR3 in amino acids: CASSLEGGTYNEQFF. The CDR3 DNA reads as TGTGCCAGCAGCTTGGAGGGGGGAACCTACAATGAGCAGTTCTTC.

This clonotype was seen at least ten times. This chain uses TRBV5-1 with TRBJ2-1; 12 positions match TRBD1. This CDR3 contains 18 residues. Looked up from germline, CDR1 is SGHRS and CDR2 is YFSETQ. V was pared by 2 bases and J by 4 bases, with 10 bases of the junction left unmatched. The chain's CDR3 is CASSFRAPGQGAYNEQFF. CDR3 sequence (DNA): TGCGCCAGCAGCTTTAGGGCCCCGGGACAGGGGGCTTACAATGAGCAGTTCTTC. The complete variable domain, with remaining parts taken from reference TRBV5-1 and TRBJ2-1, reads KAGVTQTPRYLIKTRGQQVTLSCSPISGHRSVSWYQQTPGQGLQFLFEYFSETQRNKGNFPGRFSGRQFSNSRSEMNVSTLELGDSALYLCASSFRAPGQGAYNEQFFGPGTRLTVL.

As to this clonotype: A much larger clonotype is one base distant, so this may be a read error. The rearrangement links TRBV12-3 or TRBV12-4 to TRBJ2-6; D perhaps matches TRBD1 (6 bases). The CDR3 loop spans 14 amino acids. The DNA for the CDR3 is TGTGCCAGCAGTACAGGGTTCGGGGCCAACGCCCTGACTTTC. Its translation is CASSTGFGANALTF.

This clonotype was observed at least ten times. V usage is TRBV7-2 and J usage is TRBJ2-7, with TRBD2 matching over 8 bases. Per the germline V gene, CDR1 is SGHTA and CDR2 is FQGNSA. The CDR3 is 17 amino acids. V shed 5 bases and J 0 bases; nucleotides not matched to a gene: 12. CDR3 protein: CASSPTLGTSSSYEQYF. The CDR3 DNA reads TGTGCCAGCAGCCCCACCCTGGGGACTAGTAGCTCCTACGAGCAGTACTTC.

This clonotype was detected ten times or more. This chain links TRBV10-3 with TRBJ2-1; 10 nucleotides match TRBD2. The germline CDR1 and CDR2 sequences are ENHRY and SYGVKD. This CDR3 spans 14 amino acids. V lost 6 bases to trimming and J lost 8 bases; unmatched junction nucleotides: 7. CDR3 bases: TGTGCCATCAGCCTAGCGGGAGTGGGGGATGAGCAGTTCTTC. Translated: CAISLAGVGDEQFF.

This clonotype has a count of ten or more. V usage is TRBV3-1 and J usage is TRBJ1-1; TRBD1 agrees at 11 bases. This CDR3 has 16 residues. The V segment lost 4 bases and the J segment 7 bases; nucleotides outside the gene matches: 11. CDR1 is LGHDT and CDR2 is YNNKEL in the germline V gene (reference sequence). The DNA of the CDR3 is TGTGCCAGCAGCCTCCAAAGGACAGGGGGCAGGAATGAAGCTTTCTTT. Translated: CASSLQRTGGRNEAFF.

The CDR3, as DNA: TGTGCCAGCAGCTTGGACAGGGGGCGAACTCCCCTCCACTTT. It encodes CASSLDRGRTPLHF. This sequence joins TRBV5-4 and TRBJ1-6; TRBD1 matches 9 bases. V lost 0 bases and J lost 13; bases outside the gene matches: 5. The CDR3 runs to 14 residues. CDR1 is SGHNT and CDR2 is YYREEE in the germline V gene (reference sequence).

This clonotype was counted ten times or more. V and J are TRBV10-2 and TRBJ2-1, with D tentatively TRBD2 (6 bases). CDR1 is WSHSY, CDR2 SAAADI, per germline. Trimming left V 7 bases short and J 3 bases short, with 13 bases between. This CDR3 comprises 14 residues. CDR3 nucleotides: TGCGCCAGCACCACTAGCCCTTACTACAATGAGCAGTTCTTC. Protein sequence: CASTTSPYYNEQFF.